This T cell receptor (beta chain) was recovered during a study of memory CD4+ T cells and cytomegalovirus serostatus. Findings and caveats of the study: CD4+ memory repertoires contained about 40% of the roughly 160 reported CMV TCRbeta sequences. Suggested: most of the CMV-linked TCR signature lies in CD4+ memory cells.

CDR1 is MDHEN and CDR2 is SYDVKM in the germline V gene. The V and J ends lost 6 bases and 6 bases, in that order; junction bases with no gene match: 7. The CDR3 spans 15 residues. A word on this clone: Its specificity is unknown.

The sort gate was single viable CD3+CD4+CD8-CD45RO+ cells for memory CD4+ T cells. After thawing, CD4+ T cells were positively selected. Sequenced by immunoSEQ multiplex PCR; TCRdb stores in-frame clones only, minus some. Of about 50,000 clones listed, around 80% are singletons. Specimen: memory CD4+ T cells from blood. The chain employs TRBV28 and TRBJ2-1; TRBD2 matches 11 bases. The receptor was derived from an adult in good health and CMV-seronegative. The CDR3 bases are TGTGCCAGCAGCTCCGGGACTAGCGGTTCCAATGAGCAGTTCTTC. It is translated as CASSSGTSGSNEQFF.